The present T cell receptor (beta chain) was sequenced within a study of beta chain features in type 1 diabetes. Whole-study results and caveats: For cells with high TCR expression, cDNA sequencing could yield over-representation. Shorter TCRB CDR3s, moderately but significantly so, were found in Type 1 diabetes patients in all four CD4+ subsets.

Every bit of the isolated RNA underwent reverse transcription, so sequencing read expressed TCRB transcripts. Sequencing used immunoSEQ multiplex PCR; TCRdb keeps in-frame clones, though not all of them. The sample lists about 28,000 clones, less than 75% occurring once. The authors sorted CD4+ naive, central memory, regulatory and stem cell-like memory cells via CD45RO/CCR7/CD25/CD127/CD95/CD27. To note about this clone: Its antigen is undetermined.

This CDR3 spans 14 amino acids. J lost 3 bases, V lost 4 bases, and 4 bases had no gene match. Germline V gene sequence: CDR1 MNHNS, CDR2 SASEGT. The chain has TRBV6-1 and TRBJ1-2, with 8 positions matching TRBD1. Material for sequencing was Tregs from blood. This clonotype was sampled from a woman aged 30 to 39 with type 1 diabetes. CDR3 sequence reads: CASSVLTGDYGYTF. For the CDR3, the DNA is TGTGCCAGCAGTGTCCTGACAGGGGACTATGGCTACACCTTC.